Below, one T cell receptor (beta chain) is given with its context. Trimming took 10 bases from V and 1 from J; bases not matched to a gene: 5. The germline V gene encodes CDR1 ENHRY and CDR2 SYGVKD. This CDR3 region has 13 residues. The entry originates in a study of T cells in Graves' hyperthyroidism and ophthalmopathy. It was RNA transcripts that yielded the amplified TCR beta CDR3 regions. RT-PCR in the first round (using the HTBI primer set) targeted the TCR CDR3. TCRdb reanalysed the multiplex PCR reads using MiXCR and keeps one entry per CDR3 protein. There are 300,000 or so distinct CDR3 sequences in the sample; roughly 15% occur only once, and roughly 33% lies in the top ten.

This TCR was recovered from a man aged 25-45 years with Graves' hyperthyroidism. The chain employs TRBV10-3 and TRBJ2-3; 7 bases agree with TRBD2. Sample: blood. In DNA, the CDR3 is TGTGCCACCCGGGACTACGGCACAGATACGCAGTATTTT. As protein: CATRDYGTDTQYF.